This T cell receptor (beta chain) was observed in a study of CD8 T cells in Susac syndrome. Germline V CDR1 and CDR2: PRHDT, FYEKMQ (reference sequence). The CDR3 contains 13 residues. With 5 bases clipped from V and 7 bases from J, the junction kept 8 bases outside the gene matches. With random hexamers, reverse transcription was performed on roughly 0.45 to 1 ug of RNA. TCRdb passed the immunoSEQ multiplex PCR reads through MiXCR, listing each CDR3 protein once. The profile shows fewer than 80,000 distinct CDR3 sequences, about 94% of them singletons. The sample holds a few counts of this clonotype.

The sequence derives from a human donor with multiple sclerosis. This chain connects TRBV13 to TRBJ2-7; 7 nucleotides line up with TRBD1. Material for sequencing was CD8+ T cells from PBMCs. CDR3 nucleotides: TGTGCCAGCAGCCAAGGACAGGACCGGGAGCAGTACTTC. Protein: CASSQGQDREQYF.